Below are 7 T cell receptor beta chains sequenced from a single sample in a study of Tregs in tolerant kidney transplant recipients. Sequenced by immunoSEQ multiplex PCR; TCRdb stores in-frame clones only, minus some. The table records about 69,000 clones, roughly nine tenths of them present only once. Material: CD4+ T cells from blood, obtained before the transplant. These receptor sequences come from a human donor who received a combined kidney and bone marrow transplant.

V and J are TRBV6-1 and TRBJ1-1; weak D call: TRBD1 (5 bases). The CDR3 covers 15 residues. Germline CDR1 is MNHNS and CDR2 is SASEGT. V was shortened by 4 bases and J by 4 bases, with 16 bases between the two germline ends. CDR3 amino acids: CASSAFREVGTEAFF. The CDR3 DNA is TGTGCCAGCAGTGCCTTCAGGGAAGTAGGCACTGAAGCTTTCTTT.

This clone was seen just once. The genes are TRBV7-2 and TRBJ2-1; 8 bases agree with TRBD1. The germline V gene encodes CDR1 SGHTA and CDR2 FQGNSA. This CDR3 region has 15 residues. Unmatched junction bases numbered 5, after V lost 5 bases and J lost 2 bases. CDR3: CASSRGQGAYNEQFF. As DNA, the CDR3 is TGTGCCAGCAGCCGAGGACAGGGCGCCTACAATGAGCAGTTCTTC. The complete variable domain, with remaining parts taken from reference TRBV7-2 and TRBJ2-1, reads GAGVSQSPSNKVTEKGKDVELRCDPISGHTALYWYRQSLGQGLEFLIYFQGNSAPDKSGLPSDRFSAERTGGSVSTLTIQRTQQEDSAVYLCASSRGQGAYNEQFFGPGTRLTVL.

This chain uses TRBV28 with TRBJ2-1; 11 nucleotides line up with TRBD2. The CDR3 length is 13 residues. Unmatched junction bases numbered 5, after V lost 10 bases and J lost 6 bases. Germline values: CDR1 MDHEN, CDR2 SYDVKM. The CDR3 region is CATTSGSFNEQFF. The CDR3 bases are TGTGCCACCACTAGCGGGAGTTTCAATGAGCAGTTCTTC.

In this sample, this clone turned up a few times. The chain employs TRBV28 and TRBJ2-4; TRBD1 agrees at 7 bases. CDR1 is MDHEN, CDR2 SYDVKM, per germline. The CDR3 has 14 amino acids. After removal of 5 bases from V and 9 bases from J, the junction contained 10 bases not matched to a gene. CDR3 region: CASSLGTGVGIQYF. In DNA form, the CDR3 reads TGTGCCAGCAGTCTAGGAACAGGGGTTGGCATTCAGTACTTC.

This clone has a single count. This CDR3 is CASRTTGKDGYTF. The CDR3 DNA follows: TGTGCCAGCAGAACGACAGGGAAGGATGGCTACACCTTC. The chain uses TRBV27 and TRBJ1-2; 7 bases are shared with TRBD1. Germline CDR1 reads MNHEY; CDR2 reads SMNVEV (reference sequence). The CDR3 sequence is 13 residues long. J was trimmed by 6 bases and V by 6 bases; bases with no gene match: 7.

This chain uses TRBV29-1 with TRBJ2-2; TRBD2 matches at 13 bases. V lost 7 bases to trimming and J lost 15 bases; unmatched junction nucleotides: 8. This CDR3 spans 12 amino acids. The germline CDR1 and CDR2 sequences are SQVTM and ANQGSEA. DNA for the CDR3: TGCAGCGGGGGGACTAGCGGGGTAGTTTTGTTTTTT. Encoded protein: CSGGTSGVVLFF.

This chain links TRBV28 with TRBJ1-2; tentatively, D is TRBD1 (6 bases). Germline V gene data show CDR1 as MDHEN and CDR2 as SYDVKM. The length of the CDR3 is 12 residues. The chain's CDR3 is CAVDHRAEDYTF. The CDR3 coding sequence is TGTGCGGTTGATCACAGGGCCGAGGACTACACCTTC.